This T cell receptor beta chain appears in the sequencing data of a study of T cells in Graves' hyperthyroidism and ophthalmopathy. Regions amplified from RNA transcripts were the TCR beta CDR3 regions. First-round RT-PCR with HTBI primers amplified the TCR CDR3 region. TCRdb passed the multiplex PCR reads through MiXCR, listing each CDR3 protein once. The data show about 500,000 distinct CDR3 sequences, 16% seen once. The germline V gene encodes CDR1 SGHAT and CDR2 FQNNGV. V was shortened by 5 bases and J by 0 bases, with 13 bases between the two germline ends. The CDR3 has 15 amino acids. Sequenced: blood. The sequence was collected from a woman between 18 and 30 years old with Graves' hyperthyroidism. The chain is built from TRBV11-2 and TRBJ2-5; D assignment may be TRBD1 or TRBD2 (5 bases each). For the CDR3, the DNA is TGTGCCAGCAGCCGGACCGGGACGTACCAAGAGACCCAGTACTTC. Amino acid sequence: CASSRTGTYQETQYF.